The present T cell receptor beta chain was sequenced within a study of blood T cell repertoires in COVID-19. Whole-study context: Collection of acute and convalescent COVID-19 samples took place in the United States, Italy and Spain. Nucleic acid was either cDNA or gDNA, and it came from T cells, B-cell-depleted T cells, or PBMCs.

This clone was counted once. Under the authors' procedure: Estimation of nucleated cell counts relied on the amplification of reference gene primers. Generated by immunoSEQ multiplex PCR, the TCRdb table keeps only in-frame clones and is missing some. From that table come the V and J calls and clone size; the DNA was used to work out D and trimming. The sample carries some 200,000 clones, about 85% recorded once. The sequenced sample was peripheral blood. The sequence came from a woman aged 55-69 years who had recovered from COVID-19.

This CDR3 reads CAWTDREDTGELFF. The CDR3 DNA sequence: TGTGCCTGGACAGACAGGGAGGACACCGGGGAGCTGTTTTTT. The V call is TRBV30, the J call TRBJ2-2, with TRBD1 as a possible D gene (7 bases). Trimming removed 4 bases from V and 3 bases from J, with 12 bases in between. Germline lookup yields CDR1 GTSNPN and CDR2 SVGIG (reference sequence). The CDR3 spans 14 residues.